The TCR beta chain under discussion was sequenced for a study of OX40 agonist ivuxolimab in advanced cancers. The CDR3 runs 13 residues. Germline trimming cut 10 bases from V and 3 bases from J; bases unmatched to any gene: 8. Germline V gene data show CDR1 as MDHEN and CDR2 as SYDVKM. The protocol was immunoSEQ multiplex PCR, while the TCRdb copy is restricted to in-frame clones and leaves out a portion. The table has approximately 71,000 clones, around 84% seen once. This chain uses TRBV28 with TRBJ2-7; 8 bases align to TRBD1. The sequenced sample was CD4+ or CD8+ T cells sorted from blood, obtained in a trial of the OX40 agonist ivuxolimab. This sequence originates from an adult with an advanced solid tumor such as melanoma, head and neck, liver or kidney cancer. CDR3 sequence reads: CATLDRADYEQYF. CDR3 nucleotides: TGTGCCACCTTGGACAGGGCGGACTACGAGCAGTACTTC.